Below, 21 T cell receptor beta chains from the same sample are listed, as sequenced in a study of blood T cell repertoires in COVID-19. TCRdb keeps only in-frame clones here, not all; method: immunoSEQ multiplex PCR. The sample comprises some 140,000 clones, roughly 90% of which are singletons, and roughly 2.2% rests with the top ten. Sequences were obtained from peripheral blood. Receptors were obtained from a man between 65 and 85 years old with active COVID-19.

In its sample, this clone was seen once. This chain joins TRBV11-3 and TRBJ2-3, with 7 bases matching TRBD2. With 11 bases clipped from V and 4 bases from J, the junction kept 6 bases outside the gene matches. This CDR3 region has 12 residues. Germline loops: CDR1 SGHNT, CDR2 YENEEA. The CDR3: CAEAGVADTQYF. CDR3 nucleotide sequence: TGTGCCGAGGCGGGAGTTGCAGATACGCAGTATTTT.

The rearrangement uses TRBV2 and TRBJ1-2; TRBD1 might be the D (6 bases). The germline V gene has CDR1 SNHLY and CDR2 FYNNEI. This CDR3 region has 16 residues. Between the trimmed V and J ends, which lost 0 bases and 8 bases, there was a span of 19 bases. CDR3 sequence reads: CASSEAALQGRLGYTF. The CDR3, as DNA: TGTGCCAGCAGTGAAGCGGCTCTACAGGGCAGATTGGGCTACACCTTC. Looking up the rest from reference TRBV2 and TRBJ1-2 gives the full variable domain: EPEVTQTPSHQVTQMGQEVILRCVPISNHLYFYWYRQILGQKVEFLVSFYNNEISEKSEIFDDQFSVERPDGSNFTLKIRSTKLEDSAMYFCASSEAALQGRLGYTFGSGTRLTVV.

The genes are TRBV10-2 and TRBJ2-7, with TRBD2 matching 11 bases. The trim removed 7 bases at V and 1 base at J, leaving 3 bases unmatched. Germline CDR1 reads WSHSY; CDR2 reads SAAADI. The CDR3 is made up of 14 amino acids. The CDR3 nucleotides are TGCGCCAGCACTCTAGCGGGAGGATCCTACGAGCAGTACTTC. As protein: CASTLAGGSYEQYF.

The rearrangement uses TRBV30 and TRBJ2-7; 9 bases match TRBD1. The germline V gene has CDR1 GTSNPN and CDR2 SVGIG (reference sequence). J lost 12 bases, V lost 1 base, and 4 bases had no gene match. This CDR3 contains 11 residues. CDR3 DNA: TGTGCCTGGAGTGGACAGGGGGAACCGTACTTC. This translates into CAWSGQGEPYF.

The rearrangement joins TRBV5-1 to TRBJ2-7, with 9 bases aligning to TRBD2. Germline assignment: CDR1 SGHRS and CDR2 YFSETQ. V dropped 0 bases and J dropped 5; count of bases not matched to a gene: 6. This CDR3 region has 15 residues. The CDR3 DNA is TGCGCCAGCAGCTTGGTTAGCGGGAGTGCCCACGAGCAGTACTTC. Residues: CASSLVSGSAHEQYF.

The V and J genes are TRBV28 and TRBJ1-5, with D unresolved. The CDR3 consists of 16 residues. The V end was cut by 6 bases, the J end by 0 bases, with 15 bases between. Per germline, CDR1 MDHEN and CDR2 SYDVKM. CDR3 nucleotide sequence: TGTGCCAGCAGCGGGGAAAACCTTCCTAGCAATCAGCCCCAGCATTTT. This sequence encodes CASSGENLPSNQPQHF.

Worth noting for this clone: The same CDR3 also results from other DNA sequences found in this sample. The rearrangement uses TRBV5-1 and TRBJ2-7, with TRBD1 identical over 7 bases. J was trimmed by 2 bases and V by 0 bases; bases with no gene match: 2. This CDR3 comprises 14 residues. The germline V gene encodes CDR1 SGHRS and CDR2 YFSETQ. The CDR3 sequence: CASSLGQGPYEQYF. CDR3 nucleotides: TGCGCCAGCAGCTTGGGACAGGGCCCCTACGAGCAGTACTTC.

The V call is TRBV11-2, the J call TRBJ2-7; TRBD2 is a possible D gene (6 bases). This CDR3 is built from 13 residues. The germline V gene encodes CDR1 SGHAT and CDR2 FQNNGV. V gave up 5 bases and J gave up 7 bases, with 15 bases separating them. The chain's CDR3 is CASSNQRAGEQYF. The CDR3, as DNA: TGTGCCAGCAGCAACCAGCGGGCAGGAGAGCAGTACTTC.

The V gene is TRBV6-5, the J gene TRBJ1-1; D is unresolved. The germline V gene has CDR1 MNHEY and CDR2 SVGAGI. The CDR3 runs to 14 residues. The germline V and J ends were trimmed by 6 bases and 0 bases, with 11 bases remaining between them. This chain's CDR3 is CASSSRVLNTEAFF. The CDR3 coding sequence is TGTGCCAGCAGCTCACGCGTCCTGAACACTGAAGCTTTCTTT.

Notes on this clone: The DNA is left out, because the CDR3 cannot be placed on it with certainty; the CDR3 is given as TCRdb lists it. This chain joins TRBV28 and TRBJ1-6; the table names TRBD1, a call not compared with the DNA. Germline values: CDR1 MDHEN, CDR2 SYDVKM. Termini included, the CDR3 measures 15 amino acids. CDR3 sequence: CASTLGTGRNSPLHF.

In nucleotides, the CDR3 is TGCGCCTCCCTCGGACAGGGGAGAACTGAAGCTTTCTTT. The encoded protein is CASLGQGRTEAFF. The chain carries TRBV5-1 and TRBJ1-1, with 9 bases identical to TRBD1. The CDR3 has 13 amino acids. Germline V gene lookup returns CDR1 SGHRS and CDR2 YFSETQ. V dropped 10 bases and J dropped 5; count of bases not matched to a gene: 9. The full variable domain, with the rest looked up from reference TRBV5-1 and TRBJ1-1, is KAGVTQTPRYLIKTRGQQVTLSCSPISGHRSVSWYQQTPGQGLQFLFEYFSETQRNKGNFPGRFSGRQFSNSRSEMNVSTLELGDSALYLCASLGQGRTEAFFGQGTRLTVV.

The rearrangement uses TRBV28 and TRBJ2-1, with D unresolved. The CDR3 runs to 14 residues. Germline CDR1 MDHEN, CDR2 SYDVKM. The ends were cut back, 4 bases at V and 10 bases at J, with 17 bases in the middle. This chain's CDR3 is CASSSRLYFLEQFF. The CDR3 DNA follows: TGTGCCAGCAGTTCCCGTTTATACTTTCTGGAGCAGTTCTTC.

The V and J genes are TRBV6-5 and TRBJ2-3; 11 bases fit TRBD1. V shed 6 bases and J 4 bases; nucleotides not matched to a gene: 3. The CDR3 totals 14 residues. CDR1 is MNHEY, CDR2 SVGAGI, per germline. The CDR3 DNA sequence: TGTGCCAGCAGCGCGGACAGGGGGCCAGATACGCAGTATTTT. Encoded protein: CASSADRGPDTQYF.

The genes are TRBV30 and TRBJ2-2, with 9 bases that match TRBD1. The J segment lost 3 bases and the V segment lost 4 bases, leaving 6 bases of the junction unmatched. This CDR3 is built from 15 residues. Germline V gene data show CDR1 as GTSNPN and CDR2 as SVGIG (reference sequence). Here the CDR3 reads CAWTLGQGHTGELFF. CDR3 sequence (DNA): TGTGCCTGGACCCTGGGACAGGGTCACACCGGGGAGCTGTTTTTT.

The chain combines TRBV7-3 with TRBJ2-3; D not resolved. This CDR3 has 13 residues. Trimming removed 2 bases at V and 3 bases at J, with 6 bases between. Germline CDR1 is SGHTA and CDR2 is FQGTGA. The CDR3 DNA follows: TGTGCCAGCAGCTTATTCGGTACAGATACGCAGTATTTT. It codes for CASSLFGTDTQYF.

This clone was observed a handful of times. The chain has TRBV3-1 (or the pseudogene TRBV3-2) and TRBJ2-7; TRBD1 matches at 10 bases. From germline, CDR1 is LGHDT and CDR2 YNNKEL (reference sequence). The CDR3 extends over 13 amino acids. The trim removed 6 bases at V and 4 bases at J, leaving 3 bases unmatched. The DNA of the CDR3 is TGTGCCAGCAGAAGACAGGGGGCATACGAGCAGTACTTC. This gives the protein CASRRQGAYEQYF.

The chain carries TRBV9 and TRBJ2-7; 9 nucleotides match TRBD2. Unmatched junction bases numbered 5, after V lost 2 bases and J lost 5 bases. The CDR3 has 14 amino acids. The germline CDR1 and CDR2 sequences are SGDLS and YYNGEE. The CDR3 here is CASSVGLAGDEQYF. Here the CDR3 DNA reads TGTGCCAGCAGCGTGGGTTTAGCGGGAGACGAGCAGTACTTC.

The CDR3 nucleotides read TGTGCCAGCAGTTTCACGGCGGGAGCCCCCAATGAGCAGTTCTTC. This translates into CASSFTAGAPNEQFF. The chain carries TRBV28 and TRBJ2-1, with TRBD2 matching over 7 bases. Germline V gene data show CDR1 as MDHEN and CDR2 as SYDVKM. V dropped 3 bases and J dropped 6; count of bases not matched to a gene: 8. This CDR3 spans 15 amino acids. Drawing the rest from reference TRBV28 and TRBJ2-1, the complete variable domain is DVKVTQSSRYLVKRTGEKVFLECVQDMDHENMFWYRQDPGLGLRLIYFSYDVKMKEKGDIPEGYSVSREKKERFSLILESASTNQTSMYLCASSFTAGAPNEQFFGPGTRLTVL.

The chain uses TRBV6-2 or TRBV6-3 and TRBJ2-5; TRBD1 agrees at 10 bases. The CDR3 is made up of 14 amino acids. Germline loops: CDR1 MNHEY, CDR2 SVGEGT. The V segment lost 4 bases and the J segment 2 bases; nucleotides outside the gene matches: 1. CDR3 coding DNA: TGTGCCAGCAGTTGGACAGGGGGACAAGAGACCCAGTACTTC. Translating it yields CASSWTGGQETQYF.

As DNA, the CDR3 is TGTGCCAGCAGCGCAATGGGACTTACTTACAATGAGCAGTTCTTC. This sequence encodes CASSAMGLTYNEQFF. The rearrangement uses TRBV9 and TRBJ2-1, with D possibly matching TRBD2 (6 bases). V was trimmed by 3 bases and J by 4 bases, leaving 14 bases between them. There are 15 residues in the CDR3. Looked up from germline, CDR1 is SGDLS and CDR2 is YYNGEE.

The V and J genes are TRBV28 and TRBJ1-5; D ambiguous. CDR3 length equals 15 residues. Trimming cost V 3 bases and J 3 bases, with 12 bases left between them. CDR1 and CDR2 from the germline V gene are MDHEN and SYDVKM. The chain's CDR3 is CASSFPSGFNQPQHF. The CDR3 nucleotides read TGTGCCAGCAGTTTCCCCTCGGGGTTCAATCAGCCCCAGCATTTT.